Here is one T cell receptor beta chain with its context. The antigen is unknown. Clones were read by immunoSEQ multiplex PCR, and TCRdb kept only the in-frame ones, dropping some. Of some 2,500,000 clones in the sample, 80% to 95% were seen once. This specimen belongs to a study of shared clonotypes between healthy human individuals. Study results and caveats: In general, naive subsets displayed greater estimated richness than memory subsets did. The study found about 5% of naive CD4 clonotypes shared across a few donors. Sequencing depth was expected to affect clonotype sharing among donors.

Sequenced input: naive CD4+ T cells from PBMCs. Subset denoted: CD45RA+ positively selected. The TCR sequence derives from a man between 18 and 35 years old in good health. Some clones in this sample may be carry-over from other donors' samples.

The CDR3 reads CASSFSPDLYVDTQYF. The CDR3 bases are TGTGCCAGCAGTTTTTCACCGGACCTTTATGTAGATACGCAGTATTTT. The chain couples TRBV28 to TRBJ2-3; D not certain. The V gene lost 3 bases and the J gene lost 5 bases, with 18 bases spanning the gap. Germline-derived CDR1 and CDR2 are MDHEN and SYDVKM. This CDR3 has 16 amino acids.